Following are 6 T cell receptor beta chains from one sample sequenced in a study of response to subunit inactivated influenza vaccine. MiXCR was run by TCRdb on the RT-PCR reads, yielding one entry per CDR3 protein. The sample yields approximately 570,000 distinct CDR3 sequences, 6% to 9% seen once. Source: PBMCs from blood, taken less than 25 months after vaccination. The receptors originated from a man aged 45 to 70 who received an inactivated influenza vaccine.

At least ten counts were recorded for this clonotype. CDR3 region: CASRNTGEGEKLFF. CDR3 sequence (DNA): TGTGCCAGCAGGAATACAGGGGAGGGTGAAAAACTGTTTTTT. The V call is TRBV4-2, the J call TRBJ1-4; TRBD1 matches 7 bases. CDR1 LGHNA and CDR2 YNFKEQ come from the germline V gene. V lost 6 bases and J lost 7; bases outside the gene matches: 8. CDR3 size: 14 residues.

The sample holds a few counts of this clonotype. The chain joins TRBV10-3 to TRBJ2-1; 11 bases are shared with TRBD2. CDR1 is ENHRY, CDR2 SYGVKD, per germline. The J segment lost 7 bases and the V segment lost 3 bases, leaving 8 bases of the junction unmatched. There are 16 residues in the CDR3. As DNA, the CDR3 is TGTGCCATCAGTGAAGCTAGCGGGAGGATCAGGAATGAGCAGTTCTTC. It specifies CAISEASGRIRNEQFF.

There are a few counts of this clonotype. The genes are TRBV3-1 and TRBJ2-7; 10 bases match TRBD1. Germline V gene sequence: CDR1 LGHDT, CDR2 YNNKEL (reference sequence). Trimming removed 4 bases from V and 4 bases from J; junction bases left unmatched: 7. This CDR3 has 15 amino acids. DNA for the CDR3: TGTGCCAGCAGCCTCGGGACAGGGGTACGGTACGAGCAGTACTTC. This codes for CASSLGTGVRYEQYF.

This clonotype was counted between two and nine times. V gene TRBV5-4 combines with J gene TRBJ2-2, with 7 nucleotides matching TRBD2. Germline V gene lookup returns CDR1 SGHNT and CDR2 YYREEE (reference sequence). There are 16 residues in the CDR3. The ends lost 1 base at V and 1 base at J; junction bases unmatched: 4. CDR3 DNA: TGTGCCAGCAGCTTGCTGGGGGGGGAGAACACCGGGGAGCTGTTTTTT. It specifies CASSLLGGENTGELFF. The full variable domain, completed using reference TRBV5-4 and TRBJ2-2, is ETGVTQSPTHLIKTRGQQVTLRCSSQSGHNTVSWYQQALGQGPQFIFQYYREEENGRGNFPPRFSGLQFPNYSSELNVNALELDDSALYLCASSLLGGENTGELFFGEGSRLTVL.

There are a few counts of this clonotype. The V call is TRBV11-2, the J call TRBJ1-6; the match to TRBD1 covers 8 bases. J was trimmed by 9 bases and V by 3 bases; bases with no gene match: 4. CDR3 length: 14 amino acids. The germline V gene encodes CDR1 SGHAT and CDR2 FQNNGV. The chain's CDR3 is CASSFRQGSSPLHF. DNA for the CDR3: TGTGCCAGCAGCTTTCGACAGGGGAGTTCACCCCTCCACTTT.

In its sample, this clonotype was seen a few times. The chain joins TRBV6-1 to TRBJ2-5, with TRBD2 identical over 10 bases. Per germline, CDR1 MNHNS and CDR2 SASEGT. This CDR3 has 14 residues. With V trimmed by 8 bases and J by 6 bases, 9 bases remained unmatched. CDR3 residues: CASAKTSGVKTQYF. The CDR3, as DNA: TGTGCCAGCGCTAAAACTAGCGGGGTAAAGACCCAGTACTTC.